This T cell receptor beta chain is from a study of cytomegalovirus exposure and HLA in healthy donors. Broader study findings: Follow-up analysis found HLA locus-dependent TCR association rates, highest for DRB1 and lowest for HLA-C.

60 Vbeta and 13 Jbeta primers were used in PCR. Generated by immunoSEQ multiplex PCR, the TCRdb table keeps only in-frame clones and is missing some. Altogether about 210,000 clones are present, over 60% being singletons, with the ten largest covering about 1.7%. Note on this clone: No antigen is known for it.

The sequenced sample consisted of PBMCs. This TCR came from a male donor in good health and CMV-seronegative.

The CDR3 DNA is TGTGCCAGCAGCGCCCGGGACAGGGACAGAGATACGCAGTATTTT. Translated: CASSARDRDRDTQYF. The chain links TRBV7-9 to TRBJ2-3; 9 bases line up with TRBD1. CDR1 SEHNR and CDR2 FQNEAQ come from the germline V gene (reference sequence). This CDR3 spans 15 amino acids. With 5 bases clipped from V and 5 bases from J, the junction kept 8 bases outside the gene matches.